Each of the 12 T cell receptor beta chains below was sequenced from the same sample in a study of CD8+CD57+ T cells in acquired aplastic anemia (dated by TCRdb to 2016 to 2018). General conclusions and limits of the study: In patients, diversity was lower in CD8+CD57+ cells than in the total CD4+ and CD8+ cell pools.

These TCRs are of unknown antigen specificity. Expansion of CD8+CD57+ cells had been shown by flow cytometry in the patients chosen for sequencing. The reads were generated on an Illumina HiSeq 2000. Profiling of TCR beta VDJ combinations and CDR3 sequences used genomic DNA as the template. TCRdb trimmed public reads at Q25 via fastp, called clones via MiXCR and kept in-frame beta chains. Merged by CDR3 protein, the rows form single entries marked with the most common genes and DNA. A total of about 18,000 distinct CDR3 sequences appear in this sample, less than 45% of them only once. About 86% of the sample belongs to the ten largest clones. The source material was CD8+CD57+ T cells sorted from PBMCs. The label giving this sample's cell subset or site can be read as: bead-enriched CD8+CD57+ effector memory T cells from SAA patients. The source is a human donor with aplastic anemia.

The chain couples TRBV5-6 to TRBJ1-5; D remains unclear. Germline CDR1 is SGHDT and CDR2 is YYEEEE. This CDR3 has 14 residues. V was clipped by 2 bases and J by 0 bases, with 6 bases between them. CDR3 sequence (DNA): TGTGCCAGCAGCTTTGACACTAGCAATCAGCCCCAGCATTTT. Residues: CASSFDTSNQPQHF.

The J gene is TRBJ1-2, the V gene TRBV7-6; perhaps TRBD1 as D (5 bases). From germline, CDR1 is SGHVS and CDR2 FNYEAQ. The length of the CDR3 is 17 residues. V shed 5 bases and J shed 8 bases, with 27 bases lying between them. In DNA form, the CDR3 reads TGTGCCAGCAGCAGAACGTCCGGGACGGGAAAAAACGGGGGCTACACCTTC. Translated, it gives CASSRTSGTGKNGGYTF.

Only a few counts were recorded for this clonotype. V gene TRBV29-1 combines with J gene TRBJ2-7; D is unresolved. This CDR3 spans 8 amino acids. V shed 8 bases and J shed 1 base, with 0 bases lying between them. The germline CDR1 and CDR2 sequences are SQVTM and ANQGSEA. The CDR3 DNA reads TGCAGCTCCTACGAGCAGTACTTC. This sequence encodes CSSYEQYF.

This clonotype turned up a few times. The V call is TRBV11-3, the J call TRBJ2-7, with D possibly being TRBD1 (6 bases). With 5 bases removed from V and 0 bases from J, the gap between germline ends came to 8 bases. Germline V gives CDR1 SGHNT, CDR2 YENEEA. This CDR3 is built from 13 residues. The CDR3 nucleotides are TGTGCCAGCAGCGCAGGGGCCTCCTACGAGCAGTACTTC. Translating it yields CASSAGASYEQYF.

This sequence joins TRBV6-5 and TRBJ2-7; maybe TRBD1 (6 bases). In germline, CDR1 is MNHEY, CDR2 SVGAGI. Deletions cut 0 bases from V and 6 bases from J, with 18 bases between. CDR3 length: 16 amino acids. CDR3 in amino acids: CASSYSPGHQTGEQYF. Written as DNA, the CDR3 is TGTGCCAGCAGTTACTCACCGGGACACCAAACGGGCGAGCAGTACTTC.

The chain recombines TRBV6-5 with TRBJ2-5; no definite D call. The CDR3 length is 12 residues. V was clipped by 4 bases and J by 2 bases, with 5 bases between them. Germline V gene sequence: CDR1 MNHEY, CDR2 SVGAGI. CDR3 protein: CASSWNQETQYF. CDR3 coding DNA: TGTGCCAGCAGTTGGAATCAAGAGACCCAGTACTTC.

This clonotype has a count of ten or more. In nucleotides, the CDR3 is TGTGCCACCAGTGATACGGATTTTAGTGGCTACACCTTC. Translated: CATSDTDFSGYTF. The chain couples TRBV24-1 to TRBJ1-2; D remains ambiguous. CDR3 size: 13 residues. V lost 3 bases to trimming and J lost 7 bases, with 11 bases between them. Germline loops: CDR1 KGHDR, CDR2 SFDVKD.

The CDR3 sequence: CASSLSGGLAYEQYF. Here the CDR3 DNA reads TGTGCCAGCAGTTTATCTGGGGGTTTGGCCTACGAGCAGTACTTC. V is TRBV28 and J is TRBJ2-7; D possibly uses TRBD1 or TRBD2 (5 bases each). V was cut by 1 base and J by 2 bases, with 12 bases left in between. The germline V gene encodes CDR1 MDHEN and CDR2 SYDVKM. The CDR3 loop spans 15 amino acids.

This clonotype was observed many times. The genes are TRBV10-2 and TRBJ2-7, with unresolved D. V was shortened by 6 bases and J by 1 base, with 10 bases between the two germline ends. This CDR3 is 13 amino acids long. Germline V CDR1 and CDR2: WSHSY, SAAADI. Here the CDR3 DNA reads TGCGCCAGCAGGGGAAGTGGATCCTACGAGCAGTACGTC. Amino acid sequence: CASRGSGSYEQYV.

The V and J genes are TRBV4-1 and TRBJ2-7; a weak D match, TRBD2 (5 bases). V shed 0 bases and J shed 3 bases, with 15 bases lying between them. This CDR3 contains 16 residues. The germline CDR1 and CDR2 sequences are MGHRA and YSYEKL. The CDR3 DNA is TGCGCCAGCAGCCAAGATCCCTCGGCTAGCCGCTACGAGCAGTACTTC. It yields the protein CASSQDPSASRYEQYF.

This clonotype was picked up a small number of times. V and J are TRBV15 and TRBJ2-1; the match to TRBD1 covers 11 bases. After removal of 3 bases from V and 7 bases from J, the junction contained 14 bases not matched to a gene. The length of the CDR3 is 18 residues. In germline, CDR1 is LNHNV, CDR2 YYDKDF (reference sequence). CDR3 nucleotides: TGTGCCACCAGCAGCTCCAGGTCGGGACAGGGGGTAAAAAATGAGCAGTTCTTC. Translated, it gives CATSSSRSGQGVKNEQFF.

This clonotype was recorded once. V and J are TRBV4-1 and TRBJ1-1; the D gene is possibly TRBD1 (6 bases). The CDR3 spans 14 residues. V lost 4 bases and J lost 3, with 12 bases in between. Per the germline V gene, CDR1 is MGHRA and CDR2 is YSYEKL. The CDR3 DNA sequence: TGCGCCAGCAGCCGGGACAATCCCTACACTGAAGCTTTCTTT. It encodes CASSRDNPYTEAFF.